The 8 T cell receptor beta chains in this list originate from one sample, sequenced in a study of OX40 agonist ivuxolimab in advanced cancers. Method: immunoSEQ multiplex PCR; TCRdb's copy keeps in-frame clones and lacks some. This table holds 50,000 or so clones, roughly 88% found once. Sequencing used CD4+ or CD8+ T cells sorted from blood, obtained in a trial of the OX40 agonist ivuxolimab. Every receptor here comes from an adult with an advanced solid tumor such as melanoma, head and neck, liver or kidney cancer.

In DNA form, the CDR3 reads TGTGCCAGCAGTGAACAGTACGGCGCTCAGGGGACCCAGTACTTC. It encodes CASSEQYGAQGTQYF. The gene calls are TRBV2 and TRBJ2-5; D possibly corresponds to TRBD1 (5 bases). The germline CDR1 and CDR2 sequences are SNHLY and FYNNEI. This CDR3 is 15 amino acids long. Trimming took 2 bases from V and 7 from J, leaving 17 bases between them.

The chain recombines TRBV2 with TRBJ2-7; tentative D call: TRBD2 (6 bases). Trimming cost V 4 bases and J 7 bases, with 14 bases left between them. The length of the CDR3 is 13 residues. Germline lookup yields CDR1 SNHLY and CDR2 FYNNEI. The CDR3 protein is CASSASPEGEQYV. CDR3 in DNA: TGTGCCAGCAGTGCATCCCCGGAGGGAGAGCAGTACGTC.

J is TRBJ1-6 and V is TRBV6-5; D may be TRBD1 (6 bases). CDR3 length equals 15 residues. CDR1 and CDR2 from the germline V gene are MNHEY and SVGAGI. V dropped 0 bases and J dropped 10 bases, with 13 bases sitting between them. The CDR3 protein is CASSYSDSDGSPLHF. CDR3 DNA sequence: TGTGCCAGCAGTTACTCGGACAGTGACGGATCACCCCTCCACTTT.

The CDR3 protein is CASSKGTSEPYGYTF. For the CDR3, the DNA is TGTGCCAGCAGTAAGGGGACAAGCGAACCCTATGGCTACACCTTC. This chain joins TRBV27 and TRBJ1-2; D is possibly TRBD1 (6 bases). Germline assignment: CDR1 MNHEY and CDR2 SMNVEV (reference sequence). CDR3 length: 15 amino acids. V lost 5 bases, J lost 4 bases, and 17 bases lay in between.

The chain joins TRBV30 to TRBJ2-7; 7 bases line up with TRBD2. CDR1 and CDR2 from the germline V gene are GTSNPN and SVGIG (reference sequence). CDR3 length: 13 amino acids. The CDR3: CAYHIAGPYEQYF. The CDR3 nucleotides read TGTGCGTACCACATAGCGGGCCCCTACGAGCAGTACTTC.

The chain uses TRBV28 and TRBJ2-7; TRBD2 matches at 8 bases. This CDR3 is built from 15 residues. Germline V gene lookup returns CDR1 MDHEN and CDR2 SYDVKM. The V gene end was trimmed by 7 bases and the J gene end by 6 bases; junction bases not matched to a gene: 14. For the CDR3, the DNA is TGTGCCAGCACCCCGCTTGAGCGGGAGTCTACCGAGCAGTACTTC. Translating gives CASTPLERESTEQYF. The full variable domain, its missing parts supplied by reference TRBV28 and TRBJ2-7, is DVKVTQSSRYLVKRTGEKVFLECVQDMDHENMFWYRQDPGLGLRLIYFSYDVKMKEKGDIPEGYSVSREKKERFSLILESASTNQTSMYLCASTPLERESTEQYFGPGTRLTVT.

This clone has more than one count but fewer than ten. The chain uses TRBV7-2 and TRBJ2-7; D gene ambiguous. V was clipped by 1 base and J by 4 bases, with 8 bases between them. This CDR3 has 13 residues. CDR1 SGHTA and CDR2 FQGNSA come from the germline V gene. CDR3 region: CASSLVTEYEQYF. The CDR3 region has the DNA TGTGCCAGCAGCTTAGTCACGGAGTACGAGCAGTACTTC.

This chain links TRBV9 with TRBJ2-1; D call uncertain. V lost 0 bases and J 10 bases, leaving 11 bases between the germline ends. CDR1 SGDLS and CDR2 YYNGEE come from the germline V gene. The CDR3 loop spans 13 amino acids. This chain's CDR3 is CASSVENGREQFF. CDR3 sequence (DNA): TGTGCCAGCAGCGTAGAGAATGGCCGGGAGCAGTTCTTC.